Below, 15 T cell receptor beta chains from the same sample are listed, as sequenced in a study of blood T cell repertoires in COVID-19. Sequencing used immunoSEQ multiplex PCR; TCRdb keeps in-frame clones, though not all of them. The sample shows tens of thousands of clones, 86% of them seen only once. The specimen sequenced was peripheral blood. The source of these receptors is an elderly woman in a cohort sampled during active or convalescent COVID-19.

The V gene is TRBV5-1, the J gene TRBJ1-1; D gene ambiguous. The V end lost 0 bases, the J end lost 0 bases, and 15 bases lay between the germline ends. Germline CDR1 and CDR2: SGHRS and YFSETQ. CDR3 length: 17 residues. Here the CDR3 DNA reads TGCGCCAGCAGCTTGGCCGATAACTCACGCCTGAACACTGAAGCTTTCTTT. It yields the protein CASSLADNSRLNTEAFF.

This CDR3 is CASSLQTGTYETQYF. The CDR3 DNA sequence: TGCGCCAGCAGCTTACAAACAGGGACGTACGAGACCCAGTACTTC. V and J are TRBV5-1 and TRBJ2-5; D is possibly TRBD1 (6 bases). Germline loops: CDR1 SGHRS, CDR2 YFSETQ. The CDR3 is made up of 15 amino acids. Deletions cut 2 bases from V and 5 bases from J, with 16 bases between.

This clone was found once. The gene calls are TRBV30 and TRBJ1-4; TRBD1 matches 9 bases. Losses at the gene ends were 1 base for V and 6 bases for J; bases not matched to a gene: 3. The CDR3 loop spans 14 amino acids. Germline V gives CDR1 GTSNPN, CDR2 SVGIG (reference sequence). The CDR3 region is CAWSATGGYEKLFF. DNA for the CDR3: TGTGCCTGGAGTGCGACAGGGGGGTATGAAAAACTGTTTTTT.

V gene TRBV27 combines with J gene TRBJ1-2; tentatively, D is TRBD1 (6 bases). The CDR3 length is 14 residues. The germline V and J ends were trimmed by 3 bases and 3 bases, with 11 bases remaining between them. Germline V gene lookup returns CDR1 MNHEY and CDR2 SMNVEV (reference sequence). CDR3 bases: TGTGCCAGCAGTTTTAGGTACAGGGACTATGGCTACACCTTC. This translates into CASSFRYRDYGYTF.

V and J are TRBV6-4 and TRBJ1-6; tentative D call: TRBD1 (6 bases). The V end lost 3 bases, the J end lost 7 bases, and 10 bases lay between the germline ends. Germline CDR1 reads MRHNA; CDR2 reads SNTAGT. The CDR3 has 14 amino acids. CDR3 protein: CASSEQGSNSPLHF. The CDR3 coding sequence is TGTGCCAGCAGTGAACAGGGCAGCAATTCACCCCTCCACTTT.

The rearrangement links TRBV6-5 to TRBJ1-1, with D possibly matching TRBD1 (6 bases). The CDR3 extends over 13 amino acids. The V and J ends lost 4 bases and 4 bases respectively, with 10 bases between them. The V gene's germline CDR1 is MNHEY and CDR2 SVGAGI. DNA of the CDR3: TGTGCCAGCAGTTCCAGGGGTTCCACTGAAGCTTTCTTT. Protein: CASSSRGSTEAFF.

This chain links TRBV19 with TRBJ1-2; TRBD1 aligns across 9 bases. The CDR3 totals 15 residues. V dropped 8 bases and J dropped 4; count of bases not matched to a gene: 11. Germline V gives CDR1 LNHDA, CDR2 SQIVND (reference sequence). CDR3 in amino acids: CASLFGDRVPYGYTF. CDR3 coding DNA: TGTGCCAGTCTCTTTGGGGACAGGGTACCCTATGGCTACACCTTC.

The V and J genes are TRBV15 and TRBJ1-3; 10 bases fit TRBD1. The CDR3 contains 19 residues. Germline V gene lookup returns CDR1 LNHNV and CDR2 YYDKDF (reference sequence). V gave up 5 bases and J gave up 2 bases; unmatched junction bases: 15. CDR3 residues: CATSRPGQGLWSTGNTIYF. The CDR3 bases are TGTGCCACCAGCCGTCCGGGACAGGGGTTATGGTCGACTGGAAACACCATATATTTT.

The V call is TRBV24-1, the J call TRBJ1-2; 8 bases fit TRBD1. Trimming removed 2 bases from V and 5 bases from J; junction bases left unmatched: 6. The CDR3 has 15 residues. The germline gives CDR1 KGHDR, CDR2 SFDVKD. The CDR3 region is CATSDSDRAPYGYTF. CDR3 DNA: TGTGCCACCAGTGATTCGGACAGGGCGCCTTATGGCTACACCTTC.

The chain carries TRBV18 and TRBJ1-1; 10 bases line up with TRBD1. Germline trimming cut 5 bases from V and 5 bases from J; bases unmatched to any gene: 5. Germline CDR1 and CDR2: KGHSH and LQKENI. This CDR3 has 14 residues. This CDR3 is CASSGTGEGTEAFF. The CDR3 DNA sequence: TGTGCCAGCTCAGGGACAGGGGAAGGGACTGAAGCTTTCTTT.

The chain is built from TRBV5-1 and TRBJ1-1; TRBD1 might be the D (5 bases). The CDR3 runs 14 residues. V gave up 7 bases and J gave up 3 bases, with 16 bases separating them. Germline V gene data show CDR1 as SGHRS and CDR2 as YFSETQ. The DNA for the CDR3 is TGCGCCAGCTCCCTTCAGGGAGGAGACACTGAAGCTTTCTTT. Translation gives CASSLQGGDTEAFF.

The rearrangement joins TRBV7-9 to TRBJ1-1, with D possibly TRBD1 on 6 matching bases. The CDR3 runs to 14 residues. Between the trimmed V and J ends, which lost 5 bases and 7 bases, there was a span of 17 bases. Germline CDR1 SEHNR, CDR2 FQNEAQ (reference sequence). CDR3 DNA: TGTGCCAGCAGCCCCTACAGGGCTGGGGGTGAAGCTTTCTTT. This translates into CASSPYRAGGEAFF.

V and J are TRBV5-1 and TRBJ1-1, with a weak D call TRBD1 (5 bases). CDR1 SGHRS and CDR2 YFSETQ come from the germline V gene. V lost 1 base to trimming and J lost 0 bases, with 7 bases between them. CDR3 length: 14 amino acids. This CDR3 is CASSLSQVNTEAFF. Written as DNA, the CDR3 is TGCGCCAGCAGCTTGTCACAGGTGAACACTGAAGCTTTCTTT.

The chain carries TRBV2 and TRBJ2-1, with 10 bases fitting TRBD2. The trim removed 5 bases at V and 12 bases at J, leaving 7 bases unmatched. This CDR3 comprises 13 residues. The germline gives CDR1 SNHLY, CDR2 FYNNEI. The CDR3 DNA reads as TGTGCCAGCAGTCAGCGGGAGGGCCTTGGGCAGTTCTTC. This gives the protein CASSQREGLGQFF.

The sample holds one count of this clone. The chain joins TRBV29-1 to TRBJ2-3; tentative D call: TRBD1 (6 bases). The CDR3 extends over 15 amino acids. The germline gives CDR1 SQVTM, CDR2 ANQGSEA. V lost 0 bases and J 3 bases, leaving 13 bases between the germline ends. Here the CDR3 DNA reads TGCAGCGTTGAAGATCCCAGGGGAAGTACAGATACGCAGTATTTT. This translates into CSVEDPRGSTDTQYF.